These 18 T cell receptor beta chains were all obtained from the same sample, sequenced in a study of blood T cell repertoires in COVID-19. The assay was immunoSEQ multiplex PCR, and TCRdb's table has in-frame clones only and misses some. The sample has approximately 140,000 clones, 80% to 85% seen once. The specimen sequenced was peripheral blood. The receptors derive from a man aged 30-40 years with COVID-19, enrolled during active disease.

The chain carries TRBV5-6 and TRBJ2-7, with TRBD1 identical over 7 bases. Germline-derived CDR1 and CDR2 are SGHDT and YYEEEE. The CDR3 contains 14 residues. With 4 bases clipped from V and 7 bases from J, the junction kept 11 bases outside the gene matches. CDR3 nucleotide sequence: TGTGCCAGCAGCACCAGACAGGGTTTGTGGGAGCAGTACTTC. It specifies CASSTRQGLWEQYF. Variable domain in full (rest from reference TRBV5-6 and TRBJ2-7): DAGVTQSPTHLIKTRGQQVTLRCSPKSGHDTVSWYQQALGQGPQFIFQYYEEEERQRGNFPDRFSGHQFPNYSSELNVNALLLGDSALYLCASSTRQGLWEQYFGPGTRLTVT.

The rearrangement joins TRBV4-1 to TRBJ1-1, with a weak D call TRBD1 (6 bases). The germline V and J ends were trimmed by 4 bases and 1 base, with 13 bases remaining between them. This CDR3 comprises 15 residues. Germline V gene lookup returns CDR1 MGHRA and CDR2 YSYEKL. The CDR3 bases are TGCGCCAGCAGCCTAAGAACACAGGGGAACACTGAAGCTTTCTTT. Amino acids: CASSLRTQGNTEAFF.

The chain joins TRBV14 to TRBJ2-1, with TRBD2 identical over 14 bases. V dropped 5 bases and J dropped 4; count of bases not matched to a gene: 13. The V gene's germline CDR1 is SGHDN and CDR2 FVKESK. The CDR3 covers 19 residues. CDR3 nucleotide sequence: TGTGCCAGCAGCGGAAGAGTAGGGACTAGCGGGAGTTATTACAATGAGCAGTTCTTC. Translating gives CASSGRVGTSGSYYNEQFF.

The chain links TRBV11-2 to TRBJ1-5, with 9 bases matching TRBD1. Germline V CDR1 and CDR2: SGHAT, FQNNGV. CDR3 length equals 13 residues. The V and J ends lost 4 bases and 7 bases, in that order; junction bases with no gene match: 2. CDR3 protein: CASSWDRDQPQHF. Written as DNA, the CDR3 is TGTGCCAGCAGCTGGGACAGGGACCAGCCCCAGCATTTT.

This chain connects TRBV19 to TRBJ1-5; no clear D. Germline assignment: CDR1 LNHDA and CDR2 SQIVND (reference sequence). Between the trimmed V and J ends, which lost 0 bases and 1 base, there was a span of 4 bases. The CDR3 is made up of 14 amino acids. In DNA, the CDR3 is TGTGCCAGTAGTATAGAGGCAAGCAATCAGCCCCAGCATTTT. Residues: CASSIEASNQPQHF.

This chain's CDR3 is CASSESGGGSGYTF. The CDR3 DNA follows: TGCGCCAGCAGTGAGTCAGGTGGAGGGTCGGGCTACACCTTC. This sequence joins TRBV10-2 and TRBJ1-2; D is undetermined. This CDR3 has 14 amino acids. Trimming shortened V by 0 bases and J by 8 bases, and 13 bases separated the two germline ends. Germline V CDR1 and CDR2: WSHSY, SAAADI.

This clone showed up just once. This rearrangement joins TRBV2 to TRBJ1-5, with 8 nucleotides matching TRBD1. The CDR3 totals 14 residues. The V gene's germline CDR1 is SNHLY and CDR2 FYNNEI. V lost 4 bases to trimming and J lost 7 bases; unmatched junction nucleotides: 6. The CDR3 nucleotides read TGTGCCAGCAGTGGAACGGACAGGGCGCAGCCCCAGCATTTT. This sequence encodes CASSGTDRAQPQHF.

The chain uses TRBV10-3 and TRBJ2-1, with unresolved D. The germline V gene encodes CDR1 ENHRY and CDR2 SYGVKD. Trimming stripped 0 bases from V and 9 bases from J, with 9 bases between. The CDR3 consists of 13 residues. The CDR3: CAISESVTGEQFF. As DNA, the CDR3 is TGTGCCATCAGTGAGTCCGTAACGGGTGAGCAGTTCTTC.

V and J are TRBV14 and TRBJ2-1; 7 nucleotides line up with TRBD2. Germline lookup yields CDR1 SGHDN and CDR2 FVKESK. Unmatched junction bases numbered 6, after V lost 4 bases and J lost 3 bases. This CDR3 contains 15 residues. The CDR3 spells CASSPGGGSYNEQFF. The CDR3 DNA follows: TGTGCCAGCAGCCCGGGAGGCGGGAGCTACAATGAGCAGTTCTTC.

The rearrangement links TRBV6-6 to TRBJ1-1, with D tentatively TRBD1 (5 bases). CDR1 MNHNY and CDR2 SVGAGI come from the germline V gene (reference sequence). Deletions cut 4 bases from V and 0 bases from J, with 12 bases between. The CDR3 runs to 15 residues. The CDR3 DNA reads as TGTGCCAGCAGTTCCCGCGGGACGGTGAACACTGAAGCTTTCTTT. It codes for CASSSRGTVNTEAFF.

The J gene is TRBJ2-7, the V gene TRBV28; 9 bases map to TRBD1. The ends lost 6 bases at V and 3 bases at J; junction bases unmatched: 9. The CDR3 contains 15 residues. Germline CDR1 and CDR2: MDHEN and SYDVKM. CDR3: CASRDLTGGHYEQYF. The DNA of the CDR3 is TGTGCCAGCAGAGACCTGACAGGGGGTCACTACGAGCAGTACTTC. The variable domain in full, completed from reference TRBV28 and TRBJ2-7, reads DVKVTQSSRYLVKRTGEKVFLECVQDMDHENMFWYRQDPGLGLRLIYFSYDVKMKEKGDIPEGYSVSREKKERFSLILESASTNQTSMYLCASRDLTGGHYEQYFGPGTRLTVT.

The genes are TRBV5-8 and TRBJ1-3; D uncertain. CDR3 size: 15 residues. Germline V gene lookup returns CDR1 SGHTS and CDR2 YDEGEE. The V end lost 3 bases, the J end lost 0 bases, and 10 bases lay between the germline ends. CDR3 region: CASSSDGVSGNTIYF. CDR3 in DNA: TGTGCCAGCAGCTCCGACGGGGTCTCTGGAAACACCATATATTTT.

The V call is TRBV3-1 (or the pseudogene TRBV3-2), the J call TRBJ2-7; TRBD2 matches 7 bases. Germline V gives CDR1 LGHDT, CDR2 YNNKEL (reference sequence). The CDR3 loop spans 13 amino acids. J gave up 0 bases and V 8 bases, and 4 bases lay outside the gene matches. The CDR3 is CASAGEPSYEQYF. The CDR3 region has the DNA TGTGCCAGCGCGGGGGAGCCCTCCTACGAGCAGTACTTC.

The chain uses TRBV10-1 and TRBJ1-1, with D perhaps TRBD1 (6 bases). With 8 bases removed from V and 0 bases from J, the gap between germline ends came to 10 bases. This CDR3 has 13 residues. Germline V gives CDR1 WNHNN, CDR2 SYGVQD (reference sequence). The CDR3 protein is CASRQALNTEAFF. The CDR3 DNA sequence: TGCGCCAGCCGACAGGCCTTGAACACTGAAGCTTTCTTT.

The chain is built from TRBV7-8 and TRBJ2-5; 14 positions match TRBD2. The CDR3 contains 16 residues. The J segment lost 6 bases and the V segment lost 5 bases, leaving 8 bases of the junction unmatched. The V gene's germline CDR1 is SGHVS and CDR2 FQNEAQ. DNA of the CDR3: TGTGCCAGCAGCCCGAGACTAGCGGGAGGGCAAAAGACCCAGTACTTC. Translating gives CASSPRLAGGQKTQYF. The entire variable domain, with the rest obtained from reference TRBV7-8 and TRBJ2-5, is as follows: GAGVSQSPRYKVAKRGQDVALRCDPISGHVSLFWYQQALGQGPEFLTYFQNEAQLDKSGLPSDRFFAERPEGSVSTLKIQRTQQEDSAVYLCASSPRLAGGQKTQYFGPGTRLLVL.

A few counts support this clone. The rearrangement uses TRBV6-6 and TRBJ2-1; TRBD2 matches 7 bases. Per the germline V gene, CDR1 is MNHNY and CDR2 is SVGAGI (reference sequence). The CDR3 consists of 16 residues. V shed 6 bases and J 2 bases; nucleotides not matched to a gene: 10. DNA for the CDR3: TGTGCCAGCAGCCCTAAGGCTAGCGGCCCCTACAATGAGCAGTTCTTC. It codes for CASSPKASGPYNEQFF.

The rearrangement uses TRBV2 and TRBJ1-5; 8 bases agree with TRBD1. With 7 bases clipped from V and 1 base from J, the junction kept 3 bases outside the gene matches. The germline gives CDR1 SNHLY, CDR2 FYNNEI. CDR3 length: 14 amino acids. Here the CDR3 DNA reads TGTGCCAGCACCTACAGGGGGAGCAATCAGCCCCAGCATTTT. Translating it yields CASTYRGSNQPQHF.

V usage is TRBV25-1 and J usage is TRBJ1-2, with no clear D. V gave up 6 bases and J gave up 4 bases, with 12 bases separating them. This CDR3 has 13 residues. Looked up from germline, CDR1 is MGHDK and CDR2 is SYGVNS. Here the CDR3 reads CASRAEGLYGYTF. The CDR3 bases are TGTGCCAGCAGGGCGGAGGGTCTCTATGGCTACACCTTC.